These T cell receptor beta chains were read from a single sample in a study of blood T cell repertoires in COVID-19. The table came from immunoSEQ multiplex PCR; TCRdb's copy has only in-frame clones and leaves some out. This table holds 300,000 to 350,000 clones, about 90% found once. Sequencing input: PBMCs or T cells enriched from blood (not recorded which). The receptors were gathered from a woman younger than 30 with acute COVID-19. The CDR3 runs from the conserved cysteine through the conserved F or W. The order of the fields is CDR3 DNA, CDR3 protein, J gene, D gene, clone size, V gene. The D gene is left open where the match is weak. Some rows have no size entry. The others give once, few or many, or a class for an expanded clone.

DNA: TGTGCTAGTGGTTTGCAGGATAATTCACCCCTCCACTTT
CDR3: CASGLQDNSPLHF
J: TRBJ1-6
D: -
size: -
V: TRBV12-5

DNA: TGTGCCAGCAGCCCCCGACGGGGGGATGGCTATGGCTACACCTTC
CDR3: CASSPRRGDGYGYTF
J: TRBJ1-2
D: -
size: -
V: TRBV4-2

DNA: TGTGCCAGCAGCTGCTGGACTAGCGGGGAGTACAATGAGCAGTTCTTC
CDR3: CASSCWTSGEYNEQFF
J: TRBJ2-1
D: TRBD2
size: once
V: TRBV5-6

DNA: TGTGCCTGGAGTCAACAGGTCGGGGGTCGTAACTATGGCTACACCTTC
CDR3: CAWSQQVGGRNYGYTF
J: TRBJ1-2
D: -
size: -
V: TRBV30

DNA: TGTGCCAGTCGACAGGGGGCCCTGAACACTGAAGCTTTCTTT
CDR3: CASRQGALNTEAFF
J: TRBJ1-1
D: TRBD1
size: -
V: TRBV6-4

DNA: TGTGCCACCTTAAGCGGGAGCGCAGATACGCAGTATTTT
CDR3: CATLSGSADTQYF
J: TRBJ2-3
D: TRBD2
size: -
V: TRBV10-3

DNA: TGTGCCAGCAGCTTGTTTGGCGGGACTTCAGAGACCCAGTACTTC
CDR3: CASSLFGGTSETQYF
J: TRBJ2-5
D: -
size: -
V: TRBV5-6

DNA: TGTGCCAGCAGTTGGGGCAGCCCTGAAGCTTTCTTT
CDR3: CASSWGSPEAFF
J: TRBJ1-1
D: -
size: once
V: TRBV12-3/TRBV12-4

DNA: TGTGCCAGCAGCCCAACCGGTGGCGGGAGCTCCTACAATGAGCAGTTCTTC
CDR3: CASSPTGGGSSYNEQFF
J: TRBJ2-1
D: TRBD2
size: -
V: TRBV7-3

DNA: TGTGCCAGCAGTTCATTTGGAGGGGTAGTTTCATTTGAGCAGTTCTTC
CDR3: CASSSFGGVVSFEQFF
J: TRBJ2-1
D: -
size: -
V: TRBV28

DNA: TGTGCCGGGTCAGGTTTTAGTAGCGGGGTCTCCCCTTTACCTTACGAGCAGTACTTC
CDR3: CAGSGFSSGVSPLPYEQYF
J: TRBJ2-7
D: TRBD2
size: -
V: TRBV28

DNA: TGTGCCACCAGTGATCACGGGGATATTAACTATGGCTACACCTTC
CDR3: CATSDHGDINYGYTF
J: TRBJ1-2
D: -
size: -
V: TRBV24-1

DNA: TGTGCCAGCAGCCCAGTCAGCGGGATAAGATTGAACGAGCAGTACTTC
CDR3: CASSPVSGIRLNEQYF
J: TRBJ2-7
D: TRBD2
size: once
V: TRBV7-2

DNA: TGTGCCAGCAGCCCGAGACGGACTACTAATGAAAAACTGTTTTTT
CDR3: CASSPRRTTNEKLFF
J: TRBJ1-4
D: -
size: -
V: TRBV7-9

DNA: TGTGCCACCGGACTTTACTCCTACAATGAGCAGTTCTTC
CDR3: CATGLYSYNEQFF
J: TRBJ2-1
D: -
size: -
V: TRBV10-3

DNA: TGTGCCTGGAGGCTAACTAGCGGGAGACGCACCGGGGAGCTGTTTTTT
CDR3: CAWRLTSGRRTGELFF
J: TRBJ2-2
D: TRBD2
size: -
V: TRBV30

DNA: TGTGCCAGCAGCTTATCGCAGGGGCTTCCCTACGAGCAGTACTTC
CDR3: CASSLSQGLPYEQYF
J: TRBJ2-7
D: -
size: -
V: TRBV13

DNA: TGTGCCAGCACCTCAAGGTGGGCGGAGCAGTTCTTC
CDR3: CASTSRWAEQFF
J: TRBJ2-1
D: -
size: -
V: TRBV3-1/TRBV3-2

DNA: TGTGCCAGCAGACCAGGGGCCTACTCTGGAAACACCATATATTTT
CDR3: CASRPGAYSGNTIYF
J: TRBJ1-3
D: -
size: -
V: TRBV28

DNA: TGTGCCAGCAGTTCGACTAGCGGGAGTCACGAGCAGTACTTC
CDR3: CASSSTSGSHEQYF
J: TRBJ2-7
D: TRBD2
size: -
V: TRBV6-5

DNA: TGTGCCAACTGGGGGGGGGCGGGGCAGCCCCAGCATTTT
CDR3: CANWGGAGQPQHF
J: TRBJ1-5
D: -
size: -
V: TRBV28

DNA: TGTGCCACAGGACAGGGGGGATACAATGAGCAGTTCTTC
CDR3: CATGQGGYNEQFF
J: TRBJ2-1
D: TRBD1
size: -
V: TRBV24-1

DNA: TGTGCCAGCACTCCGAACAGTGGGCAGTTGACCTACGAGCAGTACTTC
CDR3: CASTPNSGQLTYEQYF
J: TRBJ2-7
D: -
size: -
V: TRBV2

DNA: TGTGCCAGCAGGGAAGGGGGTCCGGGAGCTTTCTTT
CDR3: CASREGGPGAFF
J: TRBJ1-1
D: -
size: -
V: TRBV7-2

DNA: TGTGCCAGCAGCTCGACTAGCGGGAGCCCAGATACGCAGTATTTT
CDR3: CASSSTSGSPDTQYF
J: TRBJ2-3
D: TRBD2
size: -
V: TRBV7-9

DNA: TGTGCCAGCAGCGTAGGAGGGTGGGGGAACACTGAAGCTTTCTTT
CDR3: CASSVGGWGNTEAFF
J: TRBJ1-1
D: -
size: -
V: TRBV9

DNA: TGTGCCAGCAGTCCGGCATGGGGGGGAGCCCAAACAGATACGCAGTATTTT
CDR3: CASSPAWGGAQTDTQYF
J: TRBJ2-3
D: TRBD2
size: -
V: TRBV11-3

DNA: TGTGCCAGCAGTCAGGGTTATCAGCCCCAGCATTTT
CDR3: CASSQGYQPQHF
J: TRBJ1-5
D: -
size: -
V: TRBV28

DNA: TGTGCCAGCAGTTCTGGACAGGGGAGTAGCAATCAGCCCCAGCATTTT
CDR3: CASSSGQGSSNQPQHF
J: TRBJ1-5
D: TRBD1
size: once
V: TRBV28

DNA: TGTGCCAGCAGTTTACAGGGAACCTCCTACGAGCAGTACTTC
CDR3: CASSLQGTSYEQYF
J: TRBJ2-7
D: -
size: -
V: TRBV27

DNA: TGTGCCAGCAGTGAGTCGGGAGAGCTCACAGATACGCAGTATTTT
CDR3: CASSESGELTDTQYF
J: TRBJ2-3
D: -
size: -
V: TRBV6-4

DNA: TGTGCCACCAGTGATACTGTCGGGGACAGCCCCTACAATGAGCAGTTCTTC
CDR3: CATSDTVGDSPYNEQFF
J: TRBJ2-1
D: TRBD1
size: once
V: TRBV24-1

DNA: TGTGCCAGCGGGAGACAGGGGAATGAAAAACTGTTTTTT
CDR3: CASGRQGNEKLFF
J: TRBJ1-4
D: TRBD1
size: -
V: TRBV2

DNA: TGTGCCATCAGTGAGTCTGTCTCCTTCAGCTCCTACGAGCAGTACTTC
CDR3: CAISESVSFSSYEQYF
J: TRBJ2-7
D: -
size: -
V: TRBV10-3

DNA: TGTGCCAGCAGTTACTCGCTAGCGGGACGCGAGCAGTACTTC
CDR3: CASSYSLAGREQYF
J: TRBJ2-7
D: TRBD2
size: once
V: TRBV6-2/TRBV6-3

DNA: TGTGCCAGCAGCGTAGCTCGGGCTAGCGACGAGCAGTACTTC
CDR3: CASSVARASDEQYF
J: TRBJ2-7
D: -
size: -
V: TRBV9

DNA: TGTGCCAGCAGCGACAGGGACAGGAACACTGAAGCTTTCTTT
CDR3: CASSDRDRNTEAFF
J: TRBJ1-1
D: TRBD1
size: -
V: TRBV6-5

DNA: TGTGCCAGCAGTTCGTTACAGGGGATCGGAAACACCATATATTTT
CDR3: CASSSLQGIGNTIYF
J: TRBJ1-3
D: TRBD1
size: -
V: TRBV28

DNA: TGCGCCAGCAGTTCCGGGACTAGCTCCGAGCAGTACTTC
CDR3: CASSSGTSSEQYF
J: TRBJ2-7
D: TRBD2
size: -
V: TRBV10-2

DNA: TGTGCCAGCAGCCGAATGGCACCATATAGCAATCAGCCCCAGCATTTT
CDR3: CASSRMAPYSNQPQHF
J: TRBJ1-5
D: -
size: -
V: TRBV5-6

DNA: TGTGCCATCAGTGAGGGGACTAGCGGGACAGGCTACAATGAGCAGTTCTTC
CDR3: CAISEGTSGTGYNEQFF
J: TRBJ2-1
D: TRBD2
size: -
V: TRBV10-3